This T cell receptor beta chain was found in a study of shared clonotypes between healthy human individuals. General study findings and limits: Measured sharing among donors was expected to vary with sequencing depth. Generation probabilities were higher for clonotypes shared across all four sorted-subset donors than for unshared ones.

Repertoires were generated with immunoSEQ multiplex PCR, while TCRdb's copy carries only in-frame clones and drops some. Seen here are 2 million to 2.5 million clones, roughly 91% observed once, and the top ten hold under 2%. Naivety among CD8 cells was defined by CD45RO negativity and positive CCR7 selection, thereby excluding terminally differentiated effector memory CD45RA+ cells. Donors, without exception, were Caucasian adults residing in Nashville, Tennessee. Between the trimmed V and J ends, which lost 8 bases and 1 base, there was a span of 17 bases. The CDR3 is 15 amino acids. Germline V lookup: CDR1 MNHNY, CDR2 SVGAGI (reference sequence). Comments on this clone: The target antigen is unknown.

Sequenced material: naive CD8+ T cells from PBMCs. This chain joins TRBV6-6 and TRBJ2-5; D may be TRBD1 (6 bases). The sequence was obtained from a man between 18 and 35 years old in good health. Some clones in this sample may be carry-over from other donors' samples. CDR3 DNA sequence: TGTGCCAGCGGAATACTAGGGGGTCCCCAAGAGACCCAGTACTTC. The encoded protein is CASGILGGPQETQYF.